The entry below describes one T cell receptor (beta chain). Its antigen is not yet known. One base away there is no much larger clone; base qualities are not given. Collaborating institutions collected whole blood in K2EDTA tubes following their own protocols. For TCRbeta analysis, collaborator samples were shipped as frozen whole blood, as isolated PBMCs, or as DNA extracted from either sample type. The sample belongs to a study of blood T cell repertoires in COVID-19 (dated by TCRdb to 2020 to 2022). A note on the overall study: The collaborator samples originated in the United States, Italy and Spain and spanned the acute and convalescent phases of COVID-19. The prospective study material was composed of cDNA or gDNA derived from T cells, B-cell-depleted T cells, or PBMCs. Deeply sampled blood TCRbeta repertoires from subjects exposed to, actively infected with, or recovered from COVID-19 were included in the dataset. The repertoires were made available in a free public database intended to serve as a resource for research on the immune response to SARS-CoV-2. Samples came from the ongoing ImmuneRACE study (first 160 participants) plus 1,254 subjects from 6 global collaborators. A de-identified subject ID, COVID-19 status, age in years and sex were almost always included in the sample metadata. Where available, HLA class I and class II types were taken from metadata supplied by the sample provider and were not determined by assay-based typing. General conclusions and limits of the study: How much clinical and demographic metadata was included differed by source and by participant, and the metadata was provided uncurated.

The immunoSEQ Assay, a bias-controlled multiplex PCR, was used to amplify TCRbeta CDR3 regions from genomic DNA. Processing in the source paper ran as follows. Nucleated cell counts per sample were estimated from amplification of reference gene primers within the assay. To quantify the absolute abundance of each unique TCRbeta CDR3 rearrangement, sequence reads were collapsed and filtered. For each sample, productive Simpson clonality was calculated as the square root of Simpson's diversity index over productive rearrangements. Entries here come from immuneACCESS through TCRdb and include only in-frame sequences with V and J called. Some clones fail to appear in such tables; in the studies checked, an unresolved V gene covers under half of the shortfall, and the cause of the remainder is unknown. V, J and clone size reflect that table, while D and trimming were determined from the DNA. A total of tens of thousands of clones appear in this sample, approximately 80% of them only once. The ten largest account for 16% of the sample.

The source material was peripheral blood. This TCR derives from a man between 65 and 85 years old with acute or convalescent COVID-19.

The nucleotide sequence is given as TGTGCCAGCAGCTTAGGCGAGATCCGCGAGCAGTACTTC. The translation is CASSLGEIREQYF. Recombination connected TRBV7-8 to TRBJ2-7; confidence is insufficient to name the D gene. Based on the germline V gene, the CDR1 and CDR2 sequences are SGHVS and FQNEAQ. Including cysteine and phenylalanine, the CDR3 has 13 amino acids. Of the read, only the CDR3 DNA is kept; its 39 bases are in frame from base 1. V and J lose 1 base and 6 bases, and a span of 10 bases separates them.